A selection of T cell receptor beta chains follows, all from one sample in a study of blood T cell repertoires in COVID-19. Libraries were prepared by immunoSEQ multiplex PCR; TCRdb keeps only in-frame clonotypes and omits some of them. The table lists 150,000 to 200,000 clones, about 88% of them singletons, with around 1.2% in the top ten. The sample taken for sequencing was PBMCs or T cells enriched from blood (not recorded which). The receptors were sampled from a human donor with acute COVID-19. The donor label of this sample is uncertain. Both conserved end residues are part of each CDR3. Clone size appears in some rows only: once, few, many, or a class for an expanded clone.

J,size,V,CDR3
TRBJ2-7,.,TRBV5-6,CASSHSGGGYEQYF
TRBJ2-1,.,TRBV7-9,CASSGDRGSYNEQFF
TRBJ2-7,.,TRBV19,CASSSQGYEQYF
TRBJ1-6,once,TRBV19,CASSDRDRGTSPLHF
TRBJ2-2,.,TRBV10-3,CAISESLGLAGGRNTGELFF
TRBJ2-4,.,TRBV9,CASSVGGRPDRGKNIQYF
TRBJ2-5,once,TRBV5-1,CASSLQETQYF
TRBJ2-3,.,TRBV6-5,CASSLSTGTSTDTQYF
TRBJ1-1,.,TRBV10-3,CAISARDSTENTEAFF
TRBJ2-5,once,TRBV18,CASSPPGGPVQETQYF
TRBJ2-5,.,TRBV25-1,CASSEYGGGWETQYF
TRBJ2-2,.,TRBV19,CATKTGTNTGELFF
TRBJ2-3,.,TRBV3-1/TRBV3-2,CASSLPPLAGGGAQYF
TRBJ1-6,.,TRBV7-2,CASSLLDKDSPLHF
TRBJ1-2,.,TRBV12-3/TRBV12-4,CASRGSYGYTF
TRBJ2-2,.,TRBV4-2,CASSLPRDRDYTGELFF
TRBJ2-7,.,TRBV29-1,CSVESGSSYEQYF
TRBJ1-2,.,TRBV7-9,CASSLASNYGYTF
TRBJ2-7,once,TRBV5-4,CASSLDRGDYEQYF
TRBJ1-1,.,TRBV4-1,CASRQGRNTEAFF
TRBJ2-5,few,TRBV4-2,CASSQTALRGGQETQYF
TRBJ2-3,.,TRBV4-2,CASSQPGQERNTQYF
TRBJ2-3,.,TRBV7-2,CASSHRNGTESTDTQYF
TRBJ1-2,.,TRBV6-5,CASRPGQWGYGYTF
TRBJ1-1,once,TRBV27,CASRSGGAEAFF
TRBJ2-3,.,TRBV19,CASTLAGGRRDTQYF
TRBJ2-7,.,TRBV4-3,CASSHEWTGEGEQYF
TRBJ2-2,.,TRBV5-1,CASSLVVDTGELFF
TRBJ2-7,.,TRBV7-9,CASEEGALDEQYF
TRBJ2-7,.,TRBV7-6,CASSPERGTGGYEQYF
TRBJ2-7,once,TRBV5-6,CATSGGRSGEQYF
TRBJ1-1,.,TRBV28,CASSSGYEAFF
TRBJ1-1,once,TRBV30,CAWSSQGNTEAFF
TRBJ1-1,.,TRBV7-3,CASSLNLRAFF
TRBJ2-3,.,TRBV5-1,CASSLRRDTQYF
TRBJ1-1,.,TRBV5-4,CASRSLGRDAEAFF
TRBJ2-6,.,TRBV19,CAAGDRGFDSGANVLTF
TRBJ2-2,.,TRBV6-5,CASGLTGQGSGELFF
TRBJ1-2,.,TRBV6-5,CASSYGGAYGYTF
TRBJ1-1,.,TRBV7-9,CASSYPGTENTEAFF
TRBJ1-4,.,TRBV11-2,CASSLVTQSGPNNTGGGFF
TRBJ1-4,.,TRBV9,CASSEGTRSEKLFF
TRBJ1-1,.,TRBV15,CATSGQAPLREAFF
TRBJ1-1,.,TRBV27,CASRFDRGQGTEAFF
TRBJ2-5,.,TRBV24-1,CATSDSPTGVTSETQYF
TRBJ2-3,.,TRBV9,CASSTDRKTTDTQYF
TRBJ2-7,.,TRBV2,CASSGTGGDEQYF
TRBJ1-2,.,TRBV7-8,CASSPVIRGRGYTF
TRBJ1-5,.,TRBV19,CASSRGQGAGNQPQHF
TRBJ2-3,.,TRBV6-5,CASYPGQGITDTQYF
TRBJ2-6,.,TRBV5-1,CASSADTFDTLTF
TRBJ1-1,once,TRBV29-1,CSVRTATEAFF